This T cell receptor beta chain was identified in a study of T cells after yellow fever vaccination. The study's findings and limits: Booster sampling recovered most clones from primary vaccination (around 96% CD4, around 88% CD8).

Germline values: CDR1 SGHRS, CDR2 YFSETQ. V shed 4 bases and J 12 bases; nucleotides not matched to a gene: 11. The CDR3 spans 14 residues. Generation of TCR cDNA used 5'RACE template switching (which added a universal primer site and UMIs). In TCRdb, the 5' RACE reads were re-called with MiXCR into one record per CDR3 protein. The profile covers about 260,000 distinct CDR3 sequences, with over 10% appearing a single time and about 0.51% taken by the ten largest. This clonotype came up a few times. What it recognizes is unknown. The chain is built from TRBV5-1 and TRBJ2-1, with 9 bases fitting TRBD2. This clonotype was obtained from a man aged 30 to 45 who received the YFV17D yellow fever vaccine. This sample comprised CD4+ T cells sorted from PBMCs, obtained 45 days after the yellow fever booster vaccination. The CDR3 DNA sequence: TGCGCCAGCAGCCCGGGACTAGCCGGGTCGGGGCAGTTCTTC. It yields the protein CASSPGLAGSGQFF.